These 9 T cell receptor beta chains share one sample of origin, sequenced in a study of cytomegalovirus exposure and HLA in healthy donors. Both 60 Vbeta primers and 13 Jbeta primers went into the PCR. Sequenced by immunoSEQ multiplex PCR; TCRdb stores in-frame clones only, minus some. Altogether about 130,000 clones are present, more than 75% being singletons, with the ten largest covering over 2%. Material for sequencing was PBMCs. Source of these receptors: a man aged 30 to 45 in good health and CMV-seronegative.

CDR3 sequence reads: CASSISGDSNQPQHF. The CDR3 coding sequence is TGTGCCAGTAGTATATCAGGGGATAGCAATCAGCCCCAGCATTTT. The gene calls are TRBV19 and TRBJ1-5, with D possibly matching TRBD1 (6 bases). The germline CDR1 and CDR2 sequences are LNHDA and SQIVND (reference sequence). The CDR3 is 15 residues long. The germline V and J ends were trimmed by 2 bases and 0 bases, with 8 bases remaining between them.

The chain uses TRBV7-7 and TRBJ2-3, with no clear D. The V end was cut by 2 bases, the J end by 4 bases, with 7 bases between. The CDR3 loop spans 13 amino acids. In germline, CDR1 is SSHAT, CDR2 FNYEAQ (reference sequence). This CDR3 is CASSLIISDTQYF. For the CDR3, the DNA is TGTGCCAGCAGCTTAATAATTTCAGATACGCAGTATTTT.

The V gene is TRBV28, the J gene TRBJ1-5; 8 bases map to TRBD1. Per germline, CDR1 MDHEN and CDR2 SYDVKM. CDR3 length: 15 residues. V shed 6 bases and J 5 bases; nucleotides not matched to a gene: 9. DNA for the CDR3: TGTGCCAGCAGCCCTCGACAGGGGTCTTATCAGCCCCAGCATTTT. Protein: CASSPRQGSYQPQHF.

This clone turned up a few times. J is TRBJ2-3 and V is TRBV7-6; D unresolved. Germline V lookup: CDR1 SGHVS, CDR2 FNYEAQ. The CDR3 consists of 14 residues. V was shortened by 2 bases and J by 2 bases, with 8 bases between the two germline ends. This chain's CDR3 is CASSLWASTDTQYF. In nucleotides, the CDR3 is TGTGCCAGCAGCTTATGGGCCTCCACAGATACGCAGTATTTT.

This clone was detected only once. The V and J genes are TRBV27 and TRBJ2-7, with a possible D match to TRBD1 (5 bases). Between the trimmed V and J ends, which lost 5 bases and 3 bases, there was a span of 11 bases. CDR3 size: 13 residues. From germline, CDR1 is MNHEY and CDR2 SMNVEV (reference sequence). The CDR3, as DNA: TGTGCCAGCAGTGCCATGGACAACTACGAGCAGTACTTC. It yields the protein CASSAMDNYEQYF.

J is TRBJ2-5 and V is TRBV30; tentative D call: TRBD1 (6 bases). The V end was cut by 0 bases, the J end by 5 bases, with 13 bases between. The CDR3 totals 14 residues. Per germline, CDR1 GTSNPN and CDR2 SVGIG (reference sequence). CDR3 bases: TGTGCCTGGAGTGTTGCAGGGGTTTCGGAGACCCAGTACTTC. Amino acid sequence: CAWSVAGVSETQYF. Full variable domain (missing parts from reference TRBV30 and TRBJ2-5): SQTIHQWPATLVQPVGSPLSLECTVEGTSNPNLYWYRQAAGRGLQLLFYSVGIGQISSEVPQNLSASRPQDRQFILSSKKLLLSDSGFYLCAWSVAGVSETQYFGPGTRLLVL.

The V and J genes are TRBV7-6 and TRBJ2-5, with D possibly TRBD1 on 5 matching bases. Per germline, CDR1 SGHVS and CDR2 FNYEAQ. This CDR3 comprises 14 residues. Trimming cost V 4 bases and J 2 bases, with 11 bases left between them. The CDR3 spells CASSSGHKQETQYF. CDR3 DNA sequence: TGTGCCAGCAGCTCCGGACACAAACAAGAGACCCAGTACTTC. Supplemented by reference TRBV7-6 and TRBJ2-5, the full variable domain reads GAGVSQSPRYKVTKRGQDVALRCDPISGHVSLYWYRQALGQGPEFLTYFNYEAQQDKSGLPNDRFSAERPEGSISTLTIQRTEQRDSAMYRCASSSGHKQETQYFGPGTRLLVL.

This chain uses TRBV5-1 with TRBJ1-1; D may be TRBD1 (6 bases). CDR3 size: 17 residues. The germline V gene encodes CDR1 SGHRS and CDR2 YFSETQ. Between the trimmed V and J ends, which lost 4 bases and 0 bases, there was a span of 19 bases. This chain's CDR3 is CASSRPRQEPMNTEAFF. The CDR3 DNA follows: TGCGCCAGCAGCCGGCCGAGACAGGAGCCTATGAACACTGAAGCTTTCTTT.

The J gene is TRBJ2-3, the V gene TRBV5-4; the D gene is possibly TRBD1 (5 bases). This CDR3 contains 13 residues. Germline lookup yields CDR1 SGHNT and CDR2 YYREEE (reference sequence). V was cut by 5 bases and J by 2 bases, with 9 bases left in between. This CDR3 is CASSDRLTDTQYF. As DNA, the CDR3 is TGTGCCAGCAGTGACAGACTCACAGATACGCAGTATTTT.